This TCR beta chain derives from a study of identical twins. This clonotype was seen a few times. Unique molecular identifiers were present on cDNA, and template switching added a universal primer site. MiXCR was run by TCRdb on the 5' RACE reads, yielding one entry per CDR3 protein. The sample contains 1.5 million to 2 million distinct CDR3 sequences, less than 35% of which appear only once. The source material was cord blood. This clonotype originated in a newborn girl in good health.

CDR3 sequence: CASTPFRDRGLGANVLTF. In DNA, the CDR3 is TGCGCCAGCACCCCATTCCGGGACAGGGGGCTTGGGGCCAACGTCCTGACTTTC. The chain employs TRBV5-1 and TRBJ2-6; 12 bases are shared with TRBD1. V dropped 6 bases and J dropped 3; count of bases not matched to a gene: 10. This CDR3 comprises 18 residues. CDR1 and CDR2 (germline): SGHRS, YFSETQ.